The 31 T cell receptor beta chains in this list originate from one sample, sequenced in a study of early T cells in non-severe SARS-CoV-2 infection (dated by TCRdb to the early 2020s). The library was prepared using 5' RACE. Reads for this sample came from a NextSeq 500. TCRdb handled the public reads itself, with Q25 trimming in fastp and clone calling in MiXCR, and kept productive beta chains. Records with the same CDR3 protein are collapsed into one entry carrying the most frequent genes and DNA. A total of roughly 30,000 distinct CDR3 sequences appear in this sample, 6% to 7.5% of them only once. The ten largest clones capture 30% to 35% of the sample. The source was whole blood, collected at baseline. Receptors were obtained from an adult who was a healthcare worker with PCR-confirmed SARS-CoV-2 infection or an uninfected control (not recorded which).

This clonotype was counted ten times or more. The rearrangement joins TRBV5-4 to TRBJ2-2; tentative D call: TRBD1 (6 bases). The CDR3 runs to 13 residues. V dropped 0 bases and J dropped 8 bases, with 8 bases sitting between them. Looked up from germline, CDR1 is SGHNT and CDR2 is YYREEE (reference sequence). This CDR3 is CASSLDRVGELFF. CDR3 bases: TGTGCCAGCAGCTTGGACAGGGTTGGGGAGCTGTTTTTT.

This clonotype was counted a few times. This sequence joins TRBV7-8 and TRBJ2-3; 7 bases agree with TRBD1. The CDR3 extends over 14 amino acids. V gave up 5 bases and J gave up 8 bases; unmatched junction bases: 10. CDR1 and CDR2 (germline): SGHVS, FQNEAQ. CDR3 region: CASSPRDSSFTQYF. DNA of the CDR3: TGTGCCAGCAGCCCCCGGGACAGCAGTTTTACGCAGTATTTT.

The table lists this clonotype with many counts. The chain uses TRBV20-1 and TRBJ2-7; D possibly corresponds to TRBD2 (6 bases). The germline V gene has CDR1 DFQATT and CDR2 SNEGSKA (reference sequence). The CDR3 is made up of 13 amino acids. The CDR3 DNA sequence: TGCAGCGTACTGGGACTGGCAGGCGACGAGCAGTACTTC. Translating gives CSVLGLAGDEQYF.

This clonotype was observed at least ten times. The chain joins TRBV7-3 to TRBJ2-2, with TRBD1 matching 8 bases. The CDR3 totals 17 residues. J gave up 5 bases and V 1 base, and 9 bases lay outside the gene matches. The V gene's germline CDR1 is SGHTA and CDR2 FQGTGA. DNA for the CDR3: TGTGCCAGCAGCTTAATGCCCACGCGACAGGGGACCGGGGAGCTGTTTTTT. Amino acids: CASSLMPTRQGTGELFF.

In this sample, this clonotype turned up many times. The V call is TRBV9, the J call TRBJ2-1; D is unclear. CDR3 length: 13 amino acids. Trimming took off 0 bases at V and 9 bases at J, with 10 bases between the two ends. Germline V lookup: CDR1 SGDLS, CDR2 YYNGEE. This CDR3 reads CASSVGILGEQFF. Here the CDR3 DNA reads TGTGCCAGCAGCGTAGGGATCCTCGGTGAGCAGTTCTTC.

This clonotype occurred many times. The CDR3 protein is CASRGPYSNQPQHF. The CDR3 DNA sequence: TGTGCCAGCAGGGGACCGTATAGCAATCAGCCCCAGCATTTT. The chain recombines TRBV2 with TRBJ1-5; D possibly corresponds to TRBD1 (5 bases). V was shortened by 6 bases and J by 0 bases, with 9 bases between the two germline ends. From germline, CDR1 is SNHLY and CDR2 FYNNEI. The CDR3 contains 14 residues.

The rearrangement uses TRBV5-5 and TRBJ2-7; D may be TRBD1 (5 bases). CDR1 SGHKS and CDR2 YYEKEE come from the germline V gene (reference sequence). V was trimmed by 0 bases and J by 2 bases, leaving 12 bases between them. The CDR3 has 15 amino acids. The CDR3 sequence: CASSLGGGRTYEQYF. In DNA, the CDR3 is TGTGCCAGCAGCTTGGGGGGCGGTCGTACCTACGAGCAGTACTTC.

This clonotype was found many times. The chain recombines TRBV7-2 with TRBJ2-7; 7 bases are shared with TRBD2. Germline CDR1 is SGHTA and CDR2 is FQGNSA. The CDR3 runs to 16 residues. V dropped 5 bases and J dropped 0; count of bases not matched to a gene: 10. The CDR3 bases are TGTGCCAGCAGCCTGACGAGCGGGATAAGCTCCTACGAGCAGTACTTC. Translation: CASSLTSGISSYEQYF. The variable domain in full, completed from reference TRBV7-2 and TRBJ2-7, reads GAGVSQSPSNKVTEKGKDVELRCDPISGHTALYWYRQSLGQGLEFLIYFQGNSAPDKSGLPSDRFSAERTGGSVSTLTIQRTQQEDSAVYLCASSLTSGISSYEQYFGPGTRLTVT.

This clonotype was seen many times. The rearrangement joins TRBV29-1 to TRBJ1-1; weak D call: TRBD1 (5 bases). Germline lookup yields CDR1 SQVTM and CDR2 ANQGSEA. V was trimmed by 7 bases and J by 0 bases, leaving 15 bases between them. The CDR3 runs 14 residues. CDR3 DNA sequence: TGCAGCGCAATAACGTGGGGCATGAACACTGAAGCTTTCTTT. It translates to CSAITWGMNTEAFF.

This clonotype came up a few times. This chain links TRBV12-3 or TRBV12-4 with TRBJ2-1, with D uncertain. V lost 2 bases to trimming and J lost 10 bases, with 9 bases between them. The CDR3 extends over 12 amino acids. Here the CDR3 reads CASSLMPTEQFF. CDR3 in DNA: TGTGCCAGCAGTTTAATGCCGACAGAGCAGTTCTTC.

This clonotype was detected a few times. This chain links TRBV7-2 with TRBJ1-2, with TRBD1 matching 7 bases. Looked up from germline, CDR1 is SGHTA and CDR2 is FQGNSA. The trim removed 5 bases at V and 8 bases at J, leaving 5 bases unmatched. The length of the CDR3 is 12 residues. As DNA, the CDR3 is TGTGCCAGCAGCAGGGACAGAGGCGGCTACACCTTC. As protein: CASSRDRGGYTF.

This clonotype was observed a few times. V and J are TRBV7-8 and TRBJ2-3; 7 bases are shared with TRBD2. V was pared by 5 bases and J by 0 bases, with 11 bases of the junction left unmatched. CDR1 and CDR2 (germline): SGHVS, FQNEAQ. The CDR3 totals 17 residues. CDR3 DNA: TGTGCCAGCAGCCCAGGGTATGCAGCGGGGAGCACAGATACGCAGTATTTT. Protein product: CASSPGYAAGSTDTQYF. Full variable domain (remainder filled in from reference TRBV7-8 and TRBJ2-3): GAGVSQSPRYKVAKRGQDVALRCDPISGHVSLFWYQQALGQGPEFLTYFQNEAQLDKSGLPSDRFFAERPEGSVSTLKIQRTQQEDSAVYLCASSPGYAAGSTDTQYFGPGTRLTVL.

This clonotype showed up many times. This chain connects TRBV19 to TRBJ2-6; 7 bases line up with TRBD1. There are 15 residues in the CDR3. V trimming: 6 bases; J trimming: 2 bases; junction bases outside the gene matches: 4. CDR1 is LNHDA, CDR2 SQIVND, per germline (reference sequence). The chain's CDR3 is CASRTGNPGANVLTF. The CDR3 nucleotides are TGTGCCAGTAGGACAGGGAACCCTGGGGCCAACGTCCTGACTTTC.

This clonotype was found many times. The J gene is TRBJ2-7, the V gene TRBV9, with D unclear. CDR1 and CDR2 from the germline V gene are SGDLS and YYNGEE. The CDR3 covers 11 residues. Between the trimmed V and J ends, which lost 0 bases and 7 bases, there was a span of 5 bases. The CDR3 reads CASSVGVEQYF. The CDR3, as DNA: TGTGCCAGCAGCGTAGGGGTGGAGCAGTACTTC. Looking up the rest from reference TRBV9 and TRBJ2-7 gives the full variable domain: DSGVTQTPKHLITATGQRVTLRCSPRSGDLSVYWYQQSLDQGLQFLIQYYNGEERAKGNILERFSAQQFPDLHSELNLSSLELGDSALYFCASSVGVEQYFGPGTRLTVT.

Many counts were recorded for this clonotype. The chain links TRBV9 to TRBJ1-4, with D possibly matching TRBD1 (6 bases). The CDR3 runs to 16 residues. The V end lost 3 bases, the J end lost 0 bases, and 12 bases lay between the germline ends. The germline gives CDR1 SGDLS, CDR2 YYNGEE. CDR3 residues: CASSAAYRATNEKLFF. For the CDR3, the DNA is TGTGCCAGCAGCGCTGCTTACAGGGCAACTAATGAAAAACTGTTTTTT. The full variable domain, rest sourced from reference TRBV9 and TRBJ1-4, is DSGVTQTPKHLITATGQRVTLRCSPRSGDLSVYWYQQSLDQGLQFLIQYYNGEERAKGNILERFSAQQFPDLHSELNLSSLELGDSALYFCASSAAYRATNEKLFFGSGTQLSVL.

This clonotype was detected many times. The chain employs TRBV18 and TRBJ1-2; perhaps TRBD1 as D (5 bases). V shed 0 bases and J shed 4 bases, with 9 bases lying between them. Germline-derived CDR1 and CDR2 are KGHSH and LQKENI. The length of the CDR3 is 14 residues. As DNA, the CDR3 is TGTGCCAGCTCACCACCGCGGGACGGCTATGGCTACACCTTC. Encoded protein: CASSPPRDGYGYTF.

At least ten counts were recorded for this clonotype. The CDR3 is CSARDLDKLPSTDTQYF. CDR3 nucleotides: TGCAGTGCTAGAGATTTGGACAAATTACCCAGCACAGATACGCAGTATTTT. The V gene is TRBV20-1, the J gene TRBJ2-3, with D perhaps matching TRBD1 (5 bases). The CDR3 runs to 17 residues. The V end lost 0 bases, the J end lost 0 bases, and 16 bases lay between the germline ends. In germline, CDR1 is DFQATT, CDR2 SNEGSKA (reference sequence).

This clonotype turned up a few times. This chain joins TRBV21-1 and TRBJ2-2. TRBV21-1 is marked as a pseudogene. This CDR3 contains 18 residues. The chain's CDR3 is CASSLQSLSGGTTGELFF. The CDR3 DNA is TGTGCCAGCTCACTCCAGTCGCTCAGTGGCGGAACCACCGGGGAGCTGTTTTTT.

At least ten counts were recorded for this clonotype. The chain carries TRBV20-1 and TRBJ2-1; 9 positions agree with TRBD1. The ends lost 3 bases at V and 5 bases at J; junction bases unmatched: 8. The CDR3 extends over 15 amino acids. CDR1 is DFQATT and CDR2 is SNEGSKA in the germline V gene (reference sequence). The CDR3 loop is CSASRADRGHNEQFF. The DNA for the CDR3 is TGCAGTGCTAGTCGTGCGGACAGGGGCCACAATGAGCAGTTCTTC.

As regards this clonotype: Possible read error: a much larger clone is one base away. Here the CDR3 omits its conserved ending phenylalanine or tryptophan, so a read error is the likely source. V usage is TRBV19 and J usage is TRBJ1-5; D remains ambiguous. Germline V gives CDR1 LNHDA, CDR2 SQIVND (reference sequence). V was trimmed by 3 bases and J by 2 bases, leaving 8 bases between them. The CDR3 has 14 amino acids. The CDR3 region has the DNA TGTGCCAGTAGTATCCGCCGGGGCAATCAGCCCCAGCATTCT. The encoded protein is CASSIRRGNQPQHS.

The table lists this clonotype with many counts. This sequence joins TRBV6-6 and TRBJ2-3, with D perhaps TRBD1 (5 bases). The CDR3 consists of 15 residues. The V gene's germline CDR1 is MNHNY and CDR2 SVGAGI (reference sequence). The V end lost 0 bases, the J end lost 4 bases, and 11 bases lay between the germline ends. CDR3 nucleotides: TGTGCCAGCAGTTACTCAGGGGAATTCGCAGATACGCAGTATTTT. It translates to CASSYSGEFADTQYF.

This clonotype ranks as medium-sized. The chain joins TRBV27 to TRBJ2-5; D gene uncertain. Germline V gives CDR1 MNHEY, CDR2 SMNVEV (reference sequence). The CDR3 covers 13 residues. Trimming cost V 3 bases and J 5 bases, with 10 bases left between them. This CDR3 is CASSFGPRETQYF. CDR3 coding DNA: TGTGCCAGCAGTTTCGGACCGAGGGAGACCCAGTACTTC.

This clonotype appeared many times. V gene TRBV28 combines with J gene TRBJ2-4; 7 bases match TRBD2. V lost 5 bases, J lost 0 bases, and 10 bases stayed unmatched. The CDR3 sequence is 17 residues long. From germline, CDR1 is MDHEN and CDR2 SYDVKM. CDR3 residues: CASSPGTTVLAKNIQYF. The CDR3 DNA reads TGTGCCAGCAGTCCCGGGACTACGGTTCTAGCCAAAAACATTCAGTACTTC.

This clonotype was recorded at least ten times. The chain joins TRBV4-3 to TRBJ1-4; perhaps TRBD1 as D (5 bases). In germline, CDR1 is LGHNA, CDR2 YSLEER. This CDR3 region has 15 residues. Trimming took off 0 bases at V and 4 bases at J, with 9 bases between the two ends. CDR3 sequence (DNA): TGCGCCAGCAGCCAAGATGTCAGGGATAATGAAAAACTGTTTTTT. Translation: CASSQDVRDNEKLFF.

This clonotype was seen at least ten times. The V gene is TRBV20-1, the J gene TRBJ2-5; 9 bases fit TRBD2. CDR1 DFQATT and CDR2 SNEGSKA come from the germline V gene (reference sequence). The CDR3 spans 13 residues. V shed 5 bases, J shed 11 bases, and the junction held 12 bases outside the gene matches. This CDR3 is CSALRRLAGFQYF. The DNA for the CDR3 is TGCAGTGCTCTCCGGCGGCTAGCGGGATTTCAGTACTTC.

This clonotype was found a few times. The J gene is TRBJ2-3, the V gene TRBV29-1; 8 bases line up with TRBD1. The CDR3 sequence is 14 residues long. Trimming cost V 7 bases and J 0 bases; bases outside gene matches: 6. The germline CDR1 and CDR2 sequences are SQVTM and ANQGSEA. The CDR3 nucleotides are TGCAGCGCCGGACAGGGAACTAGCACAGATACGCAGTATTTT. Protein sequence: CSAGQGTSTDTQYF.

On this clonotype: This could be a read error, since a much larger clone is one nucleotide away. The chain combines TRBV28 with TRBJ2-5; D uncertain. Germline V CDR1 and CDR2: MDHEN, SYDVKM. The CDR3 has 15 residues. DNA of the CDR3: TGTGTCAGCAGTTCCTCCGTGGGCAGGAAAGAGACCCAGTACTTC. Protein: CVSSSSVGRKETQYF. The complete variable domain, with remaining parts taken from reference TRBV28 and TRBJ2-5, reads DVKVTQSSRYLVKRTGEKVFLECVQDMDHENMFWYRQDPGLGLRLIYFSYDVKMKEKGDIPEGYSVSREKKERFSLILESASTNQTSMYLCVSSSSVGRKETQYFGPGTRLLVL.

In the case of this clonotype: One base away lies a much larger clone, so this may be a sequencing read error. The chain recombines TRBV11-2 with TRBJ2-7; D ambiguous. The CDR3 totals 12 residues. Trimming removed 0 bases from V and 2 bases from J, with 2 bases in between. Germline values: CDR1 SGHAT, CDR2 FQNNGV. The CDR3 sequence is CASSLDTYEQYF. The DNA of the CDR3 is TGTGCCAGCAGCTTAGACACCTACGAGCAGTACTTC.

There are many counts of this clonotype. The chain carries TRBV28 and TRBJ2-7, with 8 bases identical to TRBD1. After removal of 5 bases from V and 3 bases from J, the junction contained 6 bases not matched to a gene. This CDR3 contains 14 residues. CDR1 and CDR2 from the germline V gene are MDHEN and SYDVKM. Here the CDR3 reads CASSPDRGHYEQYF. DNA for the CDR3: TGTGCCAGCAGTCCCGACAGGGGTCACTACGAGCAGTACTTC.

At least ten counts were recorded for this clonotype. This rearrangement joins TRBV28 to TRBJ2-7, with no clear D. There are 14 residues in the CDR3. V lost 6 bases and J 0 bases, leaving 12 bases between the germline ends. CDR1 MDHEN and CDR2 SYDVKM come from the germline V gene. For the CDR3, the DNA is TGTGCCAGCAGCCTCACTTACCTCTCCTACGAGCAGTACTTC. Amino acids: CASSLTYLSYEQYF.

V gene TRBV25-1 combines with J gene TRBJ2-7; 10 bases fit TRBD1. Losses at the gene ends were 5 bases for V and 2 bases for J; bases not matched to a gene: 6. Germline values: CDR1 MGHDK, CDR2 SYGVNS. CDR3 length: 15 residues. CDR3 in amino acids: CASSRQGAGTYEQYF. The CDR3 DNA reads as TGTGCCAGCAGTCGACAGGGGGCGGGAACCTACGAGCAGTACTTC.